These 10 T cell receptor beta chains share one sample of origin, sequenced in a study of blood T cell repertoires in COVID-19. Assay: immunoSEQ multiplex PCR; the TCRdb copy retains only in-frame clones and omits some. Of about 130,000 clones in the sample, approximately 77% were seen once. The sequencing input was peripheral blood. All receptors derive from a man older than 75 with acute or convalescent COVID-19.

The chain is built from TRBV10-3 and TRBJ1-2; TRBD1 is a possible D gene (5 bases). This CDR3 spans 13 amino acids. Germline loops: CDR1 ENHRY, CDR2 SYGVKD. V dropped 7 bases and J dropped 3 bases, with 12 bases sitting between them. The chain's CDR3 is CAITNRGDYGYTF. CDR3 bases: TGTGCCATCACTAATCGGGGGGACTATGGCTACACCTTC.

This rearrangement joins TRBV15 to TRBJ2-5, with 12 positions matching TRBD2. Germline-derived CDR1 and CDR2 are LNHNV and YYDKDF (reference sequence). Trimming cost V 0 bases and J 3 bases; bases outside gene matches: 2. The CDR3 has 16 residues. CDR3 DNA: TGTGCCACCAGCAGAGAACTAGCGGGGGGAGAAGAGACCCAGTACTTC. It encodes CATSRELAGGEETQYF.

The chain employs TRBV3-1 (or the pseudogene TRBV3-2) and TRBJ2-2; TRBD1 might be the D (6 bases). This CDR3 contains 16 residues. V was pared by 0 bases and J by 0 bases, with 8 bases between. Germline assignment: CDR1 LGHDT and CDR2 YNNKEL (reference sequence). The CDR3 protein is CASSQDRQANTGELFF. In DNA form, the CDR3 reads TGTGCCAGCAGCCAAGATCGACAGGCGAACACCGGGGAGCTGTTTTTT.

This rearrangement joins TRBV3-1 (or the pseudogene TRBV3-2) to TRBJ1-2, with 8 nucleotides matching TRBD1. Germline assignment: CDR1 LGHDT and CDR2 YNNKEL (reference sequence). Trimming at V came to 6 bases and at J to 4 bases, leaving 4 bases not matched to a gene. This CDR3 has 13 residues. CDR3 in amino acids: CASSGQGSYGYTF. The CDR3 bases are TGTGCCAGCAGTGGACAGGGTAGCTATGGCTACACCTTC.

J is TRBJ2-7 and V is TRBV15; no clear D gene. Germline CDR1 and CDR2: LNHNV and YYDKDF (reference sequence). The length of the CDR3 is 14 residues. The ends were cut back, 1 base at V and 7 bases at J, with 14 bases in the middle. This CDR3 reads CATSRAGLPREQYF. CDR3 sequence (DNA): TGTGCCACCAGCAGAGCCGGCCTACCCAGGGAGCAGTACTTC.

The chain is built from TRBV3-1 (or the pseudogene TRBV3-2) and TRBJ2-7; D perhaps matches TRBD1 (5 bases). CDR3 length: 17 amino acids. In germline, CDR1 is LGHDT, CDR2 YNNKEL (reference sequence). With 1 base removed from V and 5 bases from J, the gap between germline ends came to 21 bases. CDR3 sequence: CASSQAPPLRLDNEQYF. For the CDR3, the DNA is TGTGCCAGCAGCCAAGCTCCCCCGCTAAGGCTGGACAACGAGCAGTACTTC.

V usage is TRBV6-4 and J usage is TRBJ2-3, with D unclear. The CDR3 is 14 residues long. Germline loops: CDR1 MRHNA, CDR2 SNTAGT. The germline V and J ends were trimmed by 2 bases and 2 bases, with 8 bases remaining between them. The CDR3 reads CASSDEANTDTQYF. The DNA for the CDR3 is TGTGCCAGCAGTGACGAGGCTAACACAGATACGCAGTATTTT.

The chain combines TRBV28 with TRBJ2-2, with D possibly being TRBD2 (5 bases). Germline CDR1 reads MDHEN; CDR2 reads SYDVKM. CDR3 length: 18 residues. V was clipped by 6 bases and J by 2 bases, with 22 bases between them. CDR3 loop: CASSYPTRWQINTGELFF. CDR3 bases: TGTGCCAGCAGCTATCCTACTAGGTGGCAGATAAACACCGGGGAGCTGTTTTTT. Complete variable domain (other parts from reference TRBV28 and TRBJ2-2): DVKVTQSSRYLVKRTGEKVFLECVQDMDHENMFWYRQDPGLGLRLIYFSYDVKMKEKGDIPEGYSVSREKKERFSLILESASTNQTSMYLCASSYPTRWQINTGELFFGEGSRLTVL.

The V and J genes are TRBV9 and TRBJ2-2; 7 positions match TRBD1. V shed 4 bases, J shed 5 bases, and the junction held 11 bases outside the gene matches. Per the germline V gene, CDR1 is SGDLS and CDR2 is YYNGEE. The CDR3 has 16 amino acids. The CDR3 DNA sequence: TGTGCCAGCAGCCCGCCGGGGACAGCTACGACCGGGGAGCTGTTTTTT. Protein: CASSPPGTATTGELFF.

The chain carries TRBV28 and TRBJ1-5; TRBD1 aligns across 7 bases. CDR1 and CDR2 from the germline V gene are MDHEN and SYDVKM. The length of the CDR3 is 18 residues. The J segment lost 0 bases and the V segment lost 8 bases, leaving 16 bases of the junction unmatched. The CDR3 reads CASSSQGMNLYSNQPQHF. In nucleotides, the CDR3 is TGTGCCAGCTCCTCACAGGGGATGAATCTTTATAGCAATCAGCCCCAGCATTTT. The variable domain in full, completed from reference TRBV28 and TRBJ1-5, reads DVKVTQSSRYLVKRTGEKVFLECVQDMDHENMFWYRQDPGLGLRLIYFSYDVKMKEKGDIPEGYSVSREKKERFSLILESASTNQTSMYLCASSSQGMNLYSNQPQHFGDGTRLSIL.